The 15 T cell receptor beta chains presented below share a single source sample, sequenced in a study of CD8 T cells in Susac syndrome (dated by TCRdb to about 2019). Library creation used the immunoSEQ multiplex PCR assay. RNA was extracted using the RNeasy kit, and about 0.45 to 1 microgram was reverse transcribed with random hexamers. The raw public data were reprocessed by TCRdb itself: fastp quality trimming at Q25, MiXCR clonotype calling, in-frame beta chains only. When rows share a CDR3 protein, they turn into one entry using the most common DNA and genes. The sample yields some 120,000 distinct CDR3 sequences; around 95% were counted once. 0.065% to 0.1% of the sample belongs to the ten largest clones. Sequencing was carried out using CD4+ T cells from PBMCs. The source of these receptors is a human donor in good health.

The chain couples TRBV7-9 to TRBJ2-1; 7 positions match TRBD1. With V trimmed by 1 base and J by 3 bases, 3 bases remained unmatched. This CDR3 has 15 residues. Germline lookup yields CDR1 SEHNR and CDR2 FQNEAQ (reference sequence). The CDR3 reads CASSLEGALYNEQFF. The CDR3 DNA is TGTGCCAGCAGCTTAGAGGGGGCTCTCTACAATGAGCAGTTCTTC.

The chain couples TRBV6-5 to TRBJ1-1, with D possibly matching TRBD1 (6 bases). The CDR3 contains 14 residues. From germline, CDR1 is MNHEY and CDR2 SVGAGI. V lost 5 bases to trimming and J lost 4 bases, with 14 bases between them. The chain's CDR3 is CASSLATGSTEAFF. The CDR3 nucleotides read TGTGCCAGCAGTCTAGCCACAGGGTCCACTGAAGCTTTCTTT.

Worth noting for this clonotype: Because the CDR3's place on the DNA is in doubt, the DNA is left out and the CDR3 is given as listed by TCRdb. The chain has TRBV29-1 and TRBJ2-4; the D call of TRBD2 is as the table states it, not checked on the DNA. The length of the CDR3 is 8 amino acids, counting both ends. Germline CDR1 and CDR2: SQVTM and ANQGSEA. The CDR3: CSVGEGNF.

The chain employs TRBV25-1 and TRBJ1-1; D call uncertain. The CDR3 totals 11 residues. CDR1 is MGHDK and CDR2 is SYGVNS in the germline V gene. V was cut by 7 bases and J by 3 bases, with 6 bases left in between. Here the CDR3 DNA reads TGTGCCAGCACCCTCGACACTGAAGCTTTCTTT. This sequence encodes CASTLDTEAFF.

The genes are TRBV5-4 and TRBJ2-2, with 9 nucleotides matching TRBD1. The CDR3 consists of 15 residues. Germline loops: CDR1 SGHNT, CDR2 YYREEE (reference sequence). V shed 4 bases and J 3 bases; nucleotides not matched to a gene: 4. CDR3 coding DNA: TGTGCCAGCAGCCGGGACAGGGAGGACACCGGGGAGCTGTTTTTT. Residues: CASSRDREDTGELFF.

The table lists this clonotype with a few counts. The chain is built from TRBV20-1 and TRBJ1-5; possibly TRBD1 for D (6 bases). Germline lookup yields CDR1 DFQATT and CDR2 SNEGSKA (reference sequence). This CDR3 is built from 15 residues. Trimming took off 0 bases at V and 8 bases at J, with 17 bases between the two ends. Here the CDR3 DNA reads TGCAGTGCTAGAGATGTTCAGGGGCCATGGGAGCCCCAGCATTTT. Translating gives CSARDVQGPWEPQHF.

The chain joins TRBV19 to TRBJ2-7; TRBD1 aligns across 8 bases. Germline CDR1 is LNHDA and CDR2 is SQIVND (reference sequence). V shed 3 bases and J 6 bases; nucleotides not matched to a gene: 13. This CDR3 has 16 amino acids. This CDR3 is CASSIARTGIIGEQYF. CDR3 nucleotides: TGTGCCAGTAGTATCGCCCGGACAGGGATTATAGGCGAGCAGTACTTC. Filled out from reference TRBV19 and TRBJ2-7, the complete variable domain reads DGGITQSPKYLFRKEGQNVTLSCEQNLNHDAMYWYRQDPGQGLRLIYYSQIVNDFQKGDIAEGYSVSREKKESFPLTVTSAQKNPTAFYLCASSIARTGIIGEQYFGPGTRLTVT.

This clonotype was recorded only once. The chain links TRBV9 to TRBJ1-1; the match to TRBD1 covers 10 bases. The length of the CDR3 is 16 residues. With V trimmed by 2 bases and J by 5 bases, 9 bases remained unmatched. Germline values: CDR1 SGDLS, CDR2 YYNGEE. In DNA form, the CDR3 reads TGTGCCAGCAGCGTTGCCCACGACAGGGGGCTGACTGAAGCTTTCTTT. It translates to CASSVAHDRGLTEAFF.

This clonotype has only one observation. The chain recombines TRBV7-9 with TRBJ1-2, with unresolved D. CDR1 and CDR2 from the germline V gene are SEHNR and FQNEAQ (reference sequence). The germline V and J ends were trimmed by 5 bases and 2 bases, with 9 bases remaining between them. The CDR3 extends over 13 amino acids. The chain's CDR3 is CASSRTGNYGYTF. The DNA for the CDR3 is TGTGCCAGCAGCCGGACGGGGAACTATGGCTACACCTTC.

The rearrangement joins TRBV12-3 or TRBV12-4 to TRBJ1-3, with a weak D call TRBD1 (6 bases). Trimming left V 6 bases short and J 3 bases short, with 12 bases between. The CDR3 consists of 14 residues. The DNA of the CDR3 is TGTGCCAGCAGACGTCAGGGGTTTGGAAACACCATATATTTT. Protein product: CASRRQGFGNTIYF.

This chain links TRBV5-1 with TRBJ2-7, with TRBD1 matching 7 bases. The CDR3 spans 15 residues. V lost 0 bases, J lost 5 bases, and 8 bases stayed unmatched. CDR1 and CDR2 from the germline V gene are SGHRS and YFSETQ. Here the CDR3 reads CASSLGSRQGDEQYF. The CDR3 DNA follows: TGCGCCAGCAGCTTGGGGAGCCGGCAGGGGGACGAGCAGTACTTC.

The chain couples TRBV20-1 to TRBJ2-2; D gene ambiguous. The length of the CDR3 is 13 residues. Trimming removed 2 bases at V and 0 bases at J, with 4 bases between. CDR1 DFQATT and CDR2 SNEGSKA come from the germline V gene (reference sequence). CDR3 loop: CSARHTNTGELFF. CDR3 DNA: TGCAGTGCTAGACACACGAACACCGGGGAGCTGTTTTTT.

The chain carries TRBV3-1 and TRBJ1-1; possible D gene TRBD1, 5 bases. CDR1 and CDR2 from the germline V gene are LGHDT and YNNKEL (reference sequence). The CDR3 totals 14 residues. V was clipped by 3 bases and J by 2 bases, with 10 bases between them. CDR3 protein: CASSHRTLNTEAFF. CDR3 bases: TGTGCCAGCAGCCACAGGACACTCAACACTGAAGCTTTCTTT.

With respect to this clonotype: Germline is not matched at one junction end, which may reflect a read error. V and J are TRBV4-3 and TRBJ2-5; a possible D gene is TRBD2 (6 bases). The CDR3 contains 14 residues. The germline V gene encodes CDR1 LGHNA and CDR2 YSLEER. CDR3 amino acids: CASSQAGRQGTQYF. In DNA, the CDR3 is TGCGCCAGCAGCCAAGCTGGGAGGCAAGGGACCCAGTACTTC.

This chain uses TRBV5-1 with TRBJ1-1; D not resolved. This CDR3 is built from 14 residues. CDR1 SGHRS and CDR2 YFSETQ come from the germline V gene. V lost 4 bases to trimming and J lost 5 bases, with 15 bases between them. The CDR3 DNA follows: TGCGCCAGCAGCCCCGATCACCAAGAGACTGAAGCTTTCTTT. Its translation: CASSPDHQETEAFF. Full variable domain (missing parts from reference TRBV5-1 and TRBJ1-1): KAGVTQTPRYLIKTRGQQVTLSCSPISGHRSVSWYQQTPGQGLQFLFEYFSETQRNKGNFPGRFSGRQFSNSRSEMNVSTLELGDSALYLCASSPDHQETEAFFGQGTRLTVV.